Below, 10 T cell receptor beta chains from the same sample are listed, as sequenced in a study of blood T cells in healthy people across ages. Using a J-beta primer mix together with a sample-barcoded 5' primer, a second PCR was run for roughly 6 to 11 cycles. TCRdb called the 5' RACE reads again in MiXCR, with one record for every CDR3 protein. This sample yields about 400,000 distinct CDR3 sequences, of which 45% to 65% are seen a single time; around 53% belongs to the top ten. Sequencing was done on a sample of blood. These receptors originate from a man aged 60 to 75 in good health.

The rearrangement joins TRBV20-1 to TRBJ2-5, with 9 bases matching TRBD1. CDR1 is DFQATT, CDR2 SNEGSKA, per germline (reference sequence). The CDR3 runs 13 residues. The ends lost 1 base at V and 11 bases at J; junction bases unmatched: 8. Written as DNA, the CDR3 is TGCAGTGCTAGAGGGGACAGGGCCCGGGAGCAGTACTTC. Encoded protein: CSARGDRAREQYF.

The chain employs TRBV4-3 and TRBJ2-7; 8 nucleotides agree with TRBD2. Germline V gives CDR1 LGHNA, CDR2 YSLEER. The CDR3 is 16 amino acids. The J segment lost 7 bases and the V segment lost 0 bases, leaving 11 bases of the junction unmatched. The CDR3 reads CASSQEGSGSPFEQYF. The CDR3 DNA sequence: TGCGCCAGCAGCCAAGAAGGGAGCGGGAGCCCATTTGAGCAGTACTTC.

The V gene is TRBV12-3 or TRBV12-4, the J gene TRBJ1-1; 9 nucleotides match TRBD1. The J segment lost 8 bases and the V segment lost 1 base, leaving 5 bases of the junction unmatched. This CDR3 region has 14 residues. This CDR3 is CASSLGSGTGEAFF. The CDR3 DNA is TGTGCCAGCAGTTTAGGCTCCGGGACAGGGGAAGCTTTCTTT.

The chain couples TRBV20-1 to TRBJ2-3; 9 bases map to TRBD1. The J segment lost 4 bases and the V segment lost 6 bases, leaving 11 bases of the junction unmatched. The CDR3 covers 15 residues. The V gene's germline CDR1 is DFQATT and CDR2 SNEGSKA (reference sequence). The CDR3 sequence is CSADGTGFSADTQYF. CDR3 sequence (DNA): TGCAGTGCGGATGGGACAGGGTTTTCCGCAGATACGCAGTATTTT.

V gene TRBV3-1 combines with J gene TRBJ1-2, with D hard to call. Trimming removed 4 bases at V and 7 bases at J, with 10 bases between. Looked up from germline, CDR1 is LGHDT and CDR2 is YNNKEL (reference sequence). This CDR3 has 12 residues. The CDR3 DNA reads TGTGCCAGCAGCCTTCCTTCAGGTGGCTACACCTTC. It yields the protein CASSLPSGGYTF.

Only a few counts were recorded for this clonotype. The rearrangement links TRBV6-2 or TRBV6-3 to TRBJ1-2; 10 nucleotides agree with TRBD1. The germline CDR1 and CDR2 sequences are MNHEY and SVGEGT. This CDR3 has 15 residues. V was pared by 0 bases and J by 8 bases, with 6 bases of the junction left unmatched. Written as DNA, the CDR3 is TGTGCCAGCAGTTACTCGGGACAGGGGAAGGGAGGCTACACCTTC. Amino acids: CASSYSGQGKGGYTF.

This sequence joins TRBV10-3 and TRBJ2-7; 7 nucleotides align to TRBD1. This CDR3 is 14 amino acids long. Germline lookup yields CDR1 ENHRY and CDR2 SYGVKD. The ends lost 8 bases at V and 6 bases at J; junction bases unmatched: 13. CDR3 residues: CAIFGRDRTCEQYF. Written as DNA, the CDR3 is TGTGCCATCTTTGGCCGGGACAGAACATGCGAGCAGTACTTC.

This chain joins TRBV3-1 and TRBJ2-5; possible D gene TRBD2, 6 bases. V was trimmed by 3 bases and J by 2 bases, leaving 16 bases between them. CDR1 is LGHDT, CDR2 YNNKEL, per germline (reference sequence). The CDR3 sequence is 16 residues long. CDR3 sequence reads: CASSQDGGAPQETQYF. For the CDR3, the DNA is TGTGCCAGCAGCCAGGATGGAGGGGCTCCTCAAGAGACCCAGTACTTC.

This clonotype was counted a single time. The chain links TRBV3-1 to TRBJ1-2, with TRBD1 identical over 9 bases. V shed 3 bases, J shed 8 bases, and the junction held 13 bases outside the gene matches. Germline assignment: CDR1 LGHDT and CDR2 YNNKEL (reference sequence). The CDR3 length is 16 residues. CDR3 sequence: CASSQIRTGAGSGYTF. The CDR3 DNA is TGTGCCAGCAGCCAGATCCGGACAGGGGCGGGGTCCGGCTACACCTTC. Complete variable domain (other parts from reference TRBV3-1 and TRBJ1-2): DTAVSQTPKYLVTQMGNDKSIKCEQNLGHDTMYWYKQDSKKFLKIMFSYNNKELIINETVPNRFSPKSPDKAHLNLHINSLELGDSAVYFCASSQIRTGAGSGYTFGSGTRLTVV.

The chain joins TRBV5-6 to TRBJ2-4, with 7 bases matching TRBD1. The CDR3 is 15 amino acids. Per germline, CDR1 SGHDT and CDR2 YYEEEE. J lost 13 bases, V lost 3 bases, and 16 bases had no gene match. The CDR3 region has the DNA TGTGCCAGCAGCTGGGGGACAGTCCCTTCCAATGAGCAGTACTTC. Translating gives CASSWGTVPSNEQYF.